The rows below give T cell receptor beta chains drawn from one sample of a study of blood T cell repertoires in COVID-19. Clones were sequenced by immunoSEQ multiplex PCR, and TCRdb holds only the in-frame ones, with some missing. The repertoire holds around 260,000 clones, with about 89% as singletons. Sequenced sample: peripheral blood. These receptors were obtained from a woman aged 40-49 years who had recovered from COVID-19. The CDR3 runs from the conserved cysteine through the conserved F or W. A D gene is named only where the DNA matches it firmly.

D gene	V gene	J gene	CDR3 protein	CDR3 DNA
.	TRBV7-9	TRBJ2-7	CASSVGTAVSGEQYF	TGTGCCAGCAGCGTAGGGACTGCAGTTTCTGGAGAGCAGTACTTC
TRBD2	TRBV18	TRBJ2-5	CASSPRASGSGREETQYF	TGTGCCAGCTCACCGCGAGCTAGCGGGAGCGGTCGGGAAGAGACCCAGTACTTC
.	TRBV9	TRBJ2-3	CASSVGFSGTDTQYF	TGTGCCAGCAGCGTAGGTTTCTCGGGCACAGATACGCAGTATTTT
.	TRBV30	TRBJ2-7	CAWSPSRGLNEQYF	TGTGCCTGGAGTCCCTCCAGGGGCCTCAACGAGCAGTACTTC
TRBD1	TRBV3-1/TRBV3-2	TRBJ1-1	CASSQSDRALTEAFF	TGTGCCAGCAGCCAATCCGACAGGGCCCTCACTGAAGCTTTCTTT
.	TRBV7-8	TRBJ2-5	CASSPRGGALQETQYF	TGTGCCAGCAGCCCCCGTGGAGGGGCTCTCCAAGAGACCCAGTACTTC
TRBD2	TRBV6-2/TRBV6-3	TRBJ2-7	CASSYSLAGGDEQYF	TGTGCCAGCAGTTACTCACTAGCGGGAGGCGACGAGCAGTACTTC
.	TRBV3-1/TRBV3-2	TRBJ2-3	CASSQRGAGDTQYF	TGTGCCAGCAGCCAACGGGGGGCCGGAGATACGCAGTATTTT
.	TRBV1	TRBJ1-4	CTSSQDKRGGATNEKLFF	TGCACCAGCAGCCAAGATAAGCGGGGCGGAGCAACTAATGAAAAACTGTTTTTT
.	TRBV23-1	TRBJ2-7	CASSPVEGRGYEQYF	TGCGCCAGCAGTCCGGTGGAGGGTCGGGGCTACGAGCAGTACTTC
.	TRBV7-9	TRBJ2-5	CASSLPGYQETQYF	TGTGCCAGCAGCTTACCGGGGTACCAAGAGACCCAGTACTTC
.	TRBV6-1	TRBJ2-3	CASSEYARSTDTQYF	TGTGCCAGCAGTGAATACGCGAGAAGCACAGATACGCAGTATTTT
.	TRBV11-2	TRBJ2-7	CASSGRFLEQYF	TGTGCCAGCAGCGGGAGGTTTCTCGAGCAGTACTTC
.	TRBV9	TRBJ2-2	CASSAGTNTGELFF	TGTGCCAGCAGCGCGGGGACGAACACCGGGGAGCTGTTTTTT
TRBD1	TRBV4-1	TRBJ2-7	CASSQAARGNEQYF	TGCGCCAGCAGCCAAGCTGCCAGGGGGAACGAGCAGTACTTC
TRBD2	TRBV19	TRBJ2-7	CASSPRETYEQYF	TGTGCCAGTAGTCCGCGGGAGACCTACGAGCAGTACTTC
TRBD1	TRBV3-1/TRBV3-2	TRBJ2-7	CASSHGQVLSYEQYF	TGTGCCAGCAGCCACGGACAGGTACTCTCCTACGAGCAGTACTTC
.	TRBV28	TRBJ2-7	CASSDVGGLAYEQYF	TGTGCCAGCAGTGATGTTGGGGGACTTGCTTACGAGCAGTACTTC
TRBD1	TRBV9	TRBJ2-3	CASSYDRDTDTQYF	TGTGCCAGCAGCTACGACAGGGACACAGATACGCAGTATTTT
TRBD2	TRBV7-9	TRBJ2-1	CASSQSGSSYNEQFF	TGTGCCAGCAGCCAGAGCGGGAGCTCCTACAATGAGCAGTTCTTC
.	TRBV7-2	TRBJ2-7	CASSRDWSAYEQYF	TGTGCCAGCAGCCGTGACTGGTCCGCCTACGAGCAGTACTTC
.	TRBV7-3	TRBJ2-1	CASSFGLASYNEQFF	TGTGCCAGCAGCTTCGGACTGGCCTCCTACAATGAGCAGTTCTTC
TRBD1	TRBV12-5	TRBJ2-3	CASGLEDRRQGESDTQYF	TGTGCTAGTGGTTTGGAAGACCGTCGACAGGGCGAATCTGATACGCAGTATTTT
TRBD1	TRBV6-5	TRBJ1-3	CASRPPGQSGNTIYF	TGTGCCAGCAGACCACCGGGACAGTCTGGAAACACCATATATTTT
TRBD2	TRBV19	TRBJ2-7	CASTSLGGEQYF	TGTGCCAGTACCTCGTTGGGGGGGGAGCAGTACTTC
.	TRBV5-1	TRBJ2-2	CASSLVSGANTGELFF	TGCGCCAGCAGCTTGGTGAGCGGCGCGAACACCGGGGAGCTGTTTTTT
.	TRBV11-2	TRBJ1-1	CASRRGHYAFF	TGTGCCAGTCGTAGGGGACACTATGCTTTCTTT
.	TRBV9	TRBJ1-5	CASSVVASQRNNQPQHF	TGTGCCAGCAGCGTAGTTGCCTCACAGCGGAACAATCAGCCCCAGCATTTT
.	TRBV4-1	TRBJ2-7	CASSQGQGRGYEQYF	TGCGCCAGCAGCCAAGGACAGGGGAGGGGGTACGAGCAGTACTTC
.	TRBV25-1	TRBJ1-2	CASSHNLGSAGYTF	TGTGCCAGCAGTCATAATTTAGGGAGCGCTGGCTACACCTTC